The TCR beta chain described here comes from a study of control samples from healthy donors and cancer patients. This clone was detected only a few times. Sequencing used immunoSEQ multiplex PCR; TCRdb keeps in-frame clones, though not all of them. This sample has 100,000 to 150,000 clones, with 92% found just once. The TCR sequence derives from a woman aged 50 to 65 in good health. Sample: blood.

Here the CDR3 reads CASSLAGDWYEQYF. CDR3 DNA sequence: TGTGCCAGCAGCTTAGCGGGAGACTGGTACGAGCAGTACTTC. This sequence joins TRBV7-9 and TRBJ2-7, with a tentative D call TRBD2 (5 bases). The CDR3 runs to 14 residues. V was trimmed by 0 bases and J by 4 bases, leaving 10 bases between them. Germline V gives CDR1 SEHNR, CDR2 FQNEAQ (reference sequence).